The 7 T cell receptor beta chains below were found in one sample sequenced in a study of blood T cell repertoires in COVID-19. Assay used: immunoSEQ multiplex PCR; TCRdb lists only in-frame clones, some missing. The sample yields over 300,000 clones, 70% to 90% seen once. The sequenced sample consisted of PBMCs or T cells enriched from blood (not recorded which). Source of these receptors: a young woman who had recovered from COVID-19.

This chain uses TRBV30 with TRBJ2-3, with D possibly TRBD1 on 5 matching bases. The CDR3 is 13 residues long. Trimming pared 5 bases from V and 6 bases from J, leaving 15 bases between. CDR1 is GTSNPN, CDR2 SVGIG, per germline (reference sequence). Written as DNA, the CDR3 is TGTGCCTGGGGGTCAAGGGGTCCGGATACGCAGTATTTT. Amino acid sequence: CAWGSRGPDTQYF.

This clone was counted a few times. J is TRBJ2-7 and V is TRBV7-9; TRBD1 agrees at 7 bases. Germline V gene sequence: CDR1 SEHNR, CDR2 FQNEAQ (reference sequence). The junction had 6 bases not matched to a gene; V was cut back by 1 base and J by 6 bases. CDR3 size: 14 residues. The CDR3 spells CASSLDRGVREQYF. The CDR3 nucleotides read TGTGCCAGCAGCTTAGACAGGGGAGTACGCGAGCAGTACTTC.

This chain links TRBV5-4 with TRBJ1-1, with D unclear. The CDR3 loop spans 15 amino acids. V lost 5 bases and J 3 bases, leaving 17 bases between the germline ends. CDR1 is SGHNT, CDR2 YYREEE, per germline (reference sequence). The CDR3 protein is CASSSSRGLDTEAFF. The CDR3 DNA sequence: TGTGCCAGCAGTTCCTCTAGAGGGTTGGACACTGAAGCTTTCTTT.

This clone is a singleton in its sample. The V and J genes are TRBV21-1 and TRBJ2-7; TRBD1, as called in the table, went unchecked against the DNA. TRBV21-1 is deemed a pseudogene. This CDR3 has 18 amino acids. CDR3: CASTRGTGAPVGGYEQYF. CDR3 bases: TGTGCCAGCACGCGCGGGACAGGGGCTCCTGTGGGGGGGTACGAGCAGTACTTC.

The V call is TRBV5-1, the J call TRBJ1-1, with D unclear. Germline lookup yields CDR1 SGHRS and CDR2 YFSETQ. Trimming removed 0 bases from V and 3 bases from J, with 15 bases in between. The CDR3 covers 16 residues. CDR3 DNA: TGCGCCAGCAGCTTGGCCGGGGTAGTAACGGACACTGAAGCTTTCTTT. The encoded protein is CASSLAGVVTDTEAFF.

The chain is built from TRBV2 and TRBJ1-1; no reliable D call. The CDR3 loop spans 14 amino acids. Trimming pared 6 bases from V and 0 bases from J, leaving 11 bases between. Germline V gives CDR1 SNHLY, CDR2 FYNNEI. CDR3 in amino acids: CASSAAAMNTEAFF. CDR3 nucleotide sequence: TGTGCCAGCAGCGCTGCCGCGATGAACACTGAAGCTTTCTTT.

The rearrangement uses TRBV30 and TRBJ1-1; no firm D call. There are 13 residues in the CDR3. Trimming cost V 3 bases and J 7 bases, with 15 bases left between them. CDR1 GTSNPN and CDR2 SVGIG come from the germline V gene (reference sequence). For the CDR3, the DNA is TGTGCCTGGAGAGACACCACGGTTGGTGAAGCTTTCTTT. Translated: CAWRDTTVGEAFF.